The next 6 T cell receptor beta chains were all read from a single sample in a study of blood T cell repertoires in COVID-19. Profiling relied on immunoSEQ multiplex PCR, and the TCRdb table lists in-frame clones only, not all of them. The sample records about 140,000 clones, 80% to 85% being singletons. Material for sequencing was peripheral blood. These receptors came from a woman aged 60-70 years with acute or convalescent COVID-19.

A single count supports this clone. The chain recombines TRBV5-1 with TRBJ2-1; TRBD1 matches 9 bases. Trimming took 5 bases from V and 9 from J; bases not matched to a gene: 15. Germline CDR1 and CDR2: SGHRS and YFSETQ. CDR3 length: 16 residues. CDR3 region: CASSLSGQGYVGEQFF. CDR3 sequence (DNA): TGCGCCAGCAGTCTCTCGGGACAGGGTTACGTCGGTGAGCAGTTCTTC.

The chain has TRBV19 and TRBJ1-3, with a weak D call TRBD1 (5 bases). V was clipped by 5 bases and J by 0 bases, with 14 bases between them. Germline lookup yields CDR1 LNHDA and CDR2 SQIVND (reference sequence). The CDR3 has 16 residues. CDR3 protein: CASSGTFSHSGNTIYF. The DNA for the CDR3 is TGTGCCAGTAGTGGGACTTTCAGTCACTCTGGAAACACCATATATTTT.

The chain combines TRBV1 with TRBJ2-2; the table's D call, TRBD2, was not checked against the DNA. TRBV1 is a documented pseudogene. The CDR3 has 16 residues. The CDR3 DNA sequence: TGCACCAGCAGCCAAGGATACGCGGGGGGCACCGGGGAGCTGTTTTTT. Its translation is CTSSQGYAGGTGELFF.

The J gene is TRBJ1-5, the V gene TRBV19; maybe TRBD1 (6 bases). The V gene lost 10 bases and the J gene lost 7 bases, with 20 bases spanning the gap. The CDR3 consists of 14 residues. From germline, CDR1 is LNHDA and CDR2 SQIVND (reference sequence). CDR3 DNA sequence: TGTGCCACCACTTATATGGGGGGGGGCCAGCCCCAGCATTTT. It translates to CATTYMGGGQPQHF.

The chain couples TRBV12-3 or TRBV12-4 to TRBJ1-2; a possible D gene is TRBD1 (6 bases). The length of the CDR3 is 13 residues. The V and J ends lost 4 bases and 8 bases respectively, with 14 bases between them. DNA for the CDR3: TGTGCCAGCAGTTCGGAGACAGGCCGGGGCTACACCTTC. Translation: CASSSETGRGYTF.

J is TRBJ2-5 and V is TRBV28, with D possibly matching TRBD2 (6 bases). The CDR3 loop spans 14 amino acids. V dropped 7 bases and J dropped 5 bases, with 17 bases sitting between them. Germline V gene lookup returns CDR1 MDHEN and CDR2 SYDVKM. CDR3 DNA: TGTGCCAGCACCCGCCCGGGGGACTGGGAGACCCAGTACTTC. This codes for CASTRPGDWETQYF.